The entry that follows covers one TCR beta chain sequence. The CDR3 consists of 14 residues. The ends were cut back, 6 bases at V and 5 bases at J, with 14 bases in the middle. Germline V gene sequence: CDR1 MNHEY, CDR2 SMNVEV (reference sequence). What was amplified from RNA transcripts were TCR beta CDR3 regions. The study used the HTBI primer set for a first-round RT-PCR of the TCR CDR3. TCRdb ran MiXCR on the multiplex PCR reads and lists one entry per CDR3 protein. The top ten clones hold roughly a tenth of a sample with hundreds of thousands of distinct CDR3 sequences, less than 15% of them seen once. When ophthalmopathy did not progress within 18 months, Graves' hyperthyroidism was considered stable. These data are taken from a study of T cells in Graves' hyperthyroidism and ophthalmopathy.

The source of this sequence is a woman between 18 and 29 years old with Graves' hyperthyroidism. The chain joins TRBV27 to TRBJ2-1; D perhaps matches TRBD1 (5 bases). The specimen sequenced was blood. The CDR3 here is CASSLLGVDNEQFF. CDR3 nucleotide sequence: TGTGCCAGCAGCCTGCTAGGGGTTGACAATGAGCAGTTCTTC.